The rows below give T cell receptor beta chains drawn from one sample of a study of shared T cell receptors in the human thymus. Here immunoSEQ multiplex PCR was the method, and the copy in TCRdb shows in-frame clones only, minus some. Here the sample spans 450,000 to 650,000 clones, around 78% being singletons. These data were likewise used in another study, on human thymus T cells.

What was sequenced was thymocytes. Receptors were obtained from a boy under two years old with a congenital heart defect. The CDR3 runs from the conserved cysteine through the conserved F or W. The order of the fields is clone size, D gene, J gene, V gene, CDR3 protein, CDR3 DNA. D genes are given only for firm matches. Only part of the rows carry a size: once, few, many, or a class if the clone is expanded.

>-|-|TRBJ2-7|TRBV6-5
CASAPRGPSLYEQYF
TGTGCCAGCGCGCCCCGGGGTCCTAGCCTCTACGAGCAGTACTTC
>-|TRBD2|TRBJ2-7|TRBV5-1
CASSSRLAEALSYEQYF
TGCGCCAGCAGCTCGAGACTAGCGGAGGCGCTCTCCTACGAGCAGTACTTC
>-|-|TRBJ1-3|TRBV4-1
CASSQDGSRGGNTIYF
TGCGCCAGCAGCCAAGATGGTTCTCGAGGGGGAAACACCATATATTTT
>-|TRBD1|TRBJ2-7|TRBV7-9
CASSSQGAPTYEQYF
TGTGCCAGCAGTTCACAGGGGGCGCCAACCTACGAGCAGTACTTC
>-|-|TRBJ1-2|TRBV5-6
CASSCSPDKPSNYGYTF
TGTGCCAGCAGCTGCTCTCCCGACAAACCTTCAAACTATGGCTACACCTTC
>once|TRBD1|TRBJ1-2|TRBV7-2
CASSSDTGTGACTVCGYTF
TGTGCCAGCAGCTCGGATACCGGGACAGGAGCTTGTACCGTCTGTGGCTACACCTTC
>few|TRBD2|TRBJ2-2|TRBV5-6
CASSLIRLGRADTGELFF
TGTGCCAGCAGCTTGATTCGTCTCGGGAGGGCGGACACCGGGGAGCTGTTTTTT
>-|-|TRBJ2-7|TRBV5-4
CASSLPHRPDYEQYF
TGTGCCAGCAGCTTGCCCCATCGGCCAGACTACGAGCAGTACTTC
>-|TRBD2|TRBJ2-1|TRBV9
CASSHTSGRYNEQFF
TGTGCCAGCAGTCACACTAGCGGAAGGTACAATGAGCAGTTCTTC
>-|TRBD1|TRBJ2-1|TRBV7-9
CASSLRTGTGGDEQFF
TGTGCCAGCAGCTTAAGGACCGGGACAGGGGGCGATGAGCAGTTCTTC
>few|-|TRBJ1-4|TRBV27
CASRPLGNRVNEKLFF
TGTGCCAGCCGCCCCTTAGGGAACAGGGTAAATGAAAAACTGTTTTTT
>-|-|TRBJ2-5|TRBV30
CAWSVRDTQETQYF
TGTGCCTGGAGTGTACGGGACACCCAAGAGACCCAGTACTTC
>-|TRBD1|TRBJ1-2|TRBV4-3
CASSRDRGNPLPLGYTF
TGCGCCAGCAGCCGCGACAGGGGGAACCCACTTCCCCTTGGCTACACCTTC
>-|-|TRBJ1-3|TRBV6-6
CASSPHSSGNTIYF
TGTGCCAGCAGTCCCCACAGCTCTGGAAACACCATATATTTT
>few|TRBD2|TRBJ2-7|TRBV6-5
CASSRLAGSPYEQYF
TGTGCCAGCAGCCGACTAGCGGGATCTCCCTACGAGCAGTACTTC
>once|TRBD2|TRBJ2-3|TRBV4-2
CASSQDSPSGNSDTQYF
TGTGCCAGCAGCCAAGATAGCCCTAGCGGGAATTCAGATACGCAGTATTTT
>-|TRBD1|TRBJ2-5|TRBV4-3
CASSHQTGGWETQYF
TGCGCCAGCAGCCATCAAACAGGGGGCTGGGAGACCCAGTACTTC
>-|-|TRBJ1-1|TRBV27
CAIRRGTEAFF
TGTGCCATACGAAGGGGAACTGAAGCTTTCTTT
>-|TRBD2|TRBJ2-5|TRBV7-2
CASSSRSGRDLGETQYF
TGTGCCAGCAGCTCCCGGAGCGGGAGGGATTTGGGAGAGACCCAGTACTTC
>-|TRBD1|TRBJ1-5|TRBV19
CATRGGDRGFWQPQHF
TGTGCCACCAGGGGGGGTGACAGGGGGTTTTGGCAGCCCCAGCATTTT
>-|TRBD1|TRBJ2-7|TRBV5-1
CASSLVPRRQGDFGEQYF
TGCGCCAGCAGCTTGGTCCCACGCCGACAGGGTGATTTTGGCGAGCAGTACTTC
>-|-|TRBJ1-4|TRBV4-3
CASSQDLGGTNEKLFF
TGCGCCAGCAGCCAAGATCTAGGAGGGACTAATGAAAAACTGTTTTTT
>few|-|TRBJ1-3|TRBV14
CASSQEDPPDSSFSGNTIYF
TGTGCCAGCAGCCAAGAAGATCCCCCGGACAGTTCGTTCTCTGGAAACACCATATATTTT
>once|TRBD1|TRBJ1-4|TRBV9
CASSGTGSPGGTNEKLFF
TGTGCCAGCAGCGGTACCGGGTCCCCAGGGGGGACTAATGAAAAACTGTTTTTT
>few|-|TRBJ2-1|TRBV4-2
CASSQGIRLGYDEQFF
TGTGCCAGCAGCCAAGGAATACGACTAGGCTACGATGAGCAGTTCTTC
>-|TRBD1|TRBJ2-5|TRBV7-2
CASSFSVGTVQETQYF
TGTGCCAGCAGCTTCTCGGTGGGGACAGTCCAAGAGACCCAGTACTTC
>few|-|TRBJ2-7|TRBV6-1
CASNSSRYEQYF
TGTGCCAGCAACTCGAGCCGCTACGAGCAGTACTTC
>-|-|TRBJ2-5|TRBV27
CASSLQVRKTQYF
TGTGCCAGCAGTTTACAGGTCCGGAAGACCCAGTACTTC
>-|-|TRBJ2-5|TRBV11-2
CASSQASRGCTLETQYF
TGTGCCAGCAGCCAAGCCTCCAGGGGTTGTACGTTGGAGACCCAGTACTTC
>-|TRBD2|TRBJ2-3|TRBV13
CASSPTSDGTDTQYF
TGTGCCAGCAGCCCCACTAGCGATGGCACAGATACGCAGTATTTT
>-|-|TRBJ1-5|TRBV19
CASSTPGEKPQHF
TGTGCCAGTAGCACTCCAGGGGAGAAGCCCCAGCATTTT
>few|TRBD2|TRBJ2-3|TRBV9
CASSVGRTSRDTSTDTQYF
TGTGCCAGCAGCGTAGGGAGGACTAGCCGCGATACTAGCACAGATACGCAGTATTTT
>-|TRBD2|TRBJ2-7|TRBV4-3
CASSQDWGSAGENSYEQYF
TGCGCCAGCAGCCAAGATTGGGGCTCTGCGGGGGAGAACTCCTACGAGCAGTACTTC
>-|TRBD2|TRBJ2-1|TRBV9
CASSVAEQTGTSRSSYNEQFF
TGTGCCAGCAGCGTAGCTGAGCAGACTGGGACTAGCAGGAGCTCCTACAATGAGCAGTTCTTC
>few|TRBD2|TRBJ2-1|TRBV28
CASSLSAGGDNEQFF
TGTGCCAGCAGTTTAAGCGCGGGAGGTGATAATGAGCAGTTCTTC
>few|-|TRBJ2-2|TRBV12-2
CASRPVTSGRASAGELFF
TGTGCAAGTCGCCCCGTGACTAGCGGGAGAGCGTCGGCCGGGGAGCTGTTTTTT
>-|TRBD1|TRBJ1-4|TRBV14
CASSHARDREYEKLFF
TGTGCCAGCAGCCACGCCAGGGACAGGGAATATGAAAAACTGTTTTTT
>-|-|TRBJ1-2|TRBV18
CASSPSRGGLYGYTF
TGTGCCAGCTCACCAAGTAGGGGAGGGCTCTATGGCTACACCTTC
>-|-|TRBJ2-7|TRBV4-3
CASSQDEGGEQYF
TGCGCCAGCAGCCAAGATGAGGGAGGCGAGCAGTACTTC
>-|-|TRBJ2-7|TRBV5-6
CASSLAWAGLDEQYF
TGTGCCAGCAGCTTGGCCTGGGCAGGCCTGGACGAGCAGTACTTC
>-|TRBD2|TRBJ2-3|TRBV9
CASSVTSGSTDTQYF
TGTGCCAGCAGCGTGACTAGCGGATCCACAGATACGCAGTATTTT
>-|TRBD2|TRBJ2-1|TRBV30
CAWRKAGGPNEQFF
TGTGCCTGGAGGAAAGCGGGAGGGCCCAATGAGCAGTTCTTC
>-|-|TRBJ2-4|TRBV7-9
CASSSRDNPKNIQYF
TGTGCCAGCAGCTCCCGGGACAACCCCAAAAACATTCAGTACTTC
>few|TRBD2|TRBJ2-2|TRBV4-1
CASSHRGTSGSNPNTGELFF
TGCGCCAGCAGCCACCGCGGGACTAGCGGGAGTAACCCGAACACCGGGGAGCTGTTTTTT
>-|-|TRBJ1-1|TRBV5-1
CASSLATTGDTEAFF
TGCGCCAGCAGCTTGGCGACGACAGGCGACACTGAAGCTTTCTTT
>-|-|TRBJ1-4|TRBV7-9
CASSPGFWEKLFF
TGTGCCAGCAGTCCGGGGTTCTGGGAAAAACTGTTTTTT
>once|TRBD2|TRBJ2-7|TRBV11-3
CASSFGDLAGGGSYEQYF
TGTGCCAGCAGCTTCGGGGACCTAGCGGGAGGGGGCTCCTACGAGCAGTACTTC
>-|-|TRBJ1-1|TRBV7-8
CASSPRQPMNTEAFF
TGTGCCAGCAGCCCCAGACAGCCTATGAACACTGAAGCTTTCTTT
>-|TRBD2|TRBJ2-7|TRBV7-2
CASSLGLAGDPPYEQYF
TGTGCCAGCAGCTTAGGACTAGCGGGAGACCCCCCCTACGAGCAGTACTTC
>few|TRBD1|TRBJ1-3|TRBV19
CASSTHSLDRGENTIYF
TGTGCCAGTAGTACTCACTCACTGGACAGGGGTGAAAACACCATATATTTT
>-|-|TRBJ2-5|TRBV5-8
CASSLRQETQYF
TGTGCCAGCAGCTTGCGTCAGGAGACCCAGTACTTC
>-|-|TRBJ2-3|TRBV4-1
CASSQDKTGRRTTDTQYF
TGCGCCAGCAGCCAAGATAAAACAGGGAGAAGGACCACAGATACGCAGTATTTT
>-|-|TRBJ2-4|TRBV11-3
CASSFSPGLPKIIQYF
TGTGCCAGCAGCTTCTCCCCGGGACTGCCAAAGATCATTCAGTACTTC
>-|-|TRBJ2-7|TRBV27
CASSPFYGSYEQYF
TGTGCCAGCAGTCCTTTCTACGGGAGCTACGAGCAGTACTTC
>-|TRBD2|TRBJ2-7|TRBV27
CASSSRASGFYEQYF
TGTGCCAGCAGTTCTCGGGCTAGCGGATTCTACGAGCAGTACTTC
>-|-|TRBJ2-7|TRBV10-2
CASSESPESYEQYF
TGCGCCAGCAGTGAGTCTCCAGAATCCTACGAGCAGTACTTC
>-|-|TRBJ2-7|TRBV5-1
CASQGRTYEQYF
TGCGCCAGTCAGGGGCGCACCTACGAGCAGTACTTC
>-|-|TRBJ2-3|TRBV27
CASSKGPTDTQYF
TGTGCCAGCAGTAAGGGGCCTACAGATACGCAGTATTTT